The 19 T cell receptor beta chains below come from one sample, sequenced in a study of CD8+CD57+ T cells in acquired aplastic anemia. Regarding the study as a whole: CD8+CD57+ cells in patients trailed total CD4+ and CD8+ pools in diversity.

Before being chosen for sequencing, patients had shown CD8+CD57+ cell expansion by flow cytometry. Antigens of these TCRs are unknown. CDR3 and TCR beta VDJ profiling relied on genomic DNA as the template. MiXCR, run by TCRdb on the reads, gives a single entry per CDR3 protein. Among roughly 20,000 distinct CDR3 sequences listed, under 40% were seen once. The source material was CD8+CD57+ T cells sorted from PBMCs. The subset was: bead-enriched CD8+CD57+ effector memory T cells from SAA patients. These receptor sequences come from a human donor with aplastic anemia.

There are a few counts of this clonotype. This chain links TRBV7-6 with TRBJ2-7; TRBD2 matches 8 bases. With V trimmed by 0 bases and J by 4 bases, 11 bases remained unmatched. This CDR3 has 17 amino acids. Germline CDR1 and CDR2: SGHVS and FNYEAQ. This CDR3 is CASSLAYIAGLKYEQYF. The CDR3 nucleotides are TGTGCCAGCAGCTTAGCGTATATAGCGGGATTGAAGTACGAGCAGTACTTC.

The rearrangement links TRBV7-2 to TRBJ1-3, with a possible D match to TRBD1 (5 bases). Per germline, CDR1 SGHTA and CDR2 FQGNSA. The CDR3 covers 17 residues. Trimming removed 5 bases from V and 0 bases from J, with 17 bases in between. The chain's CDR3 is CASSQQAHRLSGNTIYF. DNA of the CDR3: TGTGCCAGCAGCCAACAGGCCCACAGGCTCTCTGGAAACACCATATATTTT.

This clonotype was observed once. The chain combines TRBV19 with TRBJ2-3; 8 bases are shared with TRBD2. The CDR3 contains 16 residues. The J segment lost 6 bases and the V segment lost 0 bases, leaving 8 bases of the junction unmatched. The germline CDR1 and CDR2 sequences are LNHDA and SQIVND (reference sequence). The CDR3 DNA reads TGTGCCAGTAGTATAGATCTGGGACTAGGTCGCGATACGCAGTATTTT. This translates into CASSIDLGLGRDTQYF. Full variable domain (rest looked up from reference TRBV19 and TRBJ2-3): DGGITQSPKYLFRKEGQNVTLSCEQNLNHDAMYWYRQDPGQGLRLIYYSQIVNDFQKGDIAEGYSVSREKKESFPLTVTSAQKNPTAFYLCASSIDLGLGRDTQYFGPGTRLTVL.

This sequence joins TRBV9 and TRBJ2-1; D not resolved. The CDR3 has 12 amino acids. The germline V gene encodes CDR1 SGDLS and CDR2 YYNGEE. V was clipped by 7 bases and J by 10 bases, with 15 bases between them. The DNA for the CDR3 is TGTGCCAGCGGATCCGCCCACGGGGAGCAGTTCTTC. This gives the protein CASGSAHGEQFF.

This clonotype was detected a few times. This chain connects TRBV7-2 to TRBJ2-1; D possibly corresponds to TRBD2 (5 bases). V gave up 6 bases and J gave up 9 bases, with 18 bases separating them. Germline V gene lookup returns CDR1 SGHTA and CDR2 FQGNSA. The CDR3 sequence is 14 residues long. CDR3 protein: CASRGPTRSLEQFF. The CDR3 nucleotides are TGTGCCAGCAGAGGCCCCACTAGGTCTCTTGAGCAGTTCTTC. The entire variable domain, with the rest obtained from reference TRBV7-2 and TRBJ2-1, is as follows: GAGVSQSPSNKVTEKGKDVELRCDPISGHTALYWYRQSLGQGLEFLIYFQGNSAPDKSGLPSDRFSAERTGGSVSTLTIQRTQQEDSAVYLCASRGPTRSLEQFFGPGTRLTVL.

This clonotype was detected ten times or more. V and J are TRBV7-9 and TRBJ2-3, with D unclear. Germline CDR1 SEHNR, CDR2 FQNEAQ (reference sequence). The CDR3 consists of 12 residues. V was clipped by 5 bases and J by 6 bases, with 9 bases between them. CDR3 region: CASSPNGDTQYF. DNA of the CDR3: TGTGCCAGCAGCCCAAACGGCGATACGCAGTATTTT.

The chain carries TRBV10-3 and TRBJ2-7; 10 bases are a match to TRBD1. With V trimmed by 4 bases and J by 4 bases, 7 bases remained unmatched. The CDR3 is made up of 15 amino acids. Germline V gene sequence: CDR1 ENHRY, CDR2 SYGVKD. The CDR3: CAISGGGQGPYEQYF. The CDR3 DNA reads TGTGCCATCAGTGGAGGGGGACAGGGGCCTTACGAGCAGTACTTC.

The V gene is TRBV11-2, the J gene TRBJ2-3; no clear D gene. The CDR3 length is 15 residues. CDR1 is SGHAT and CDR2 is FQNNGV in the germline V gene. Trimming took off 4 bases at V and 2 bases at J, with 13 bases between the two ends. CDR3 region: CASSSKRYFTDTQYF. The CDR3 coding sequence is TGTGCCAGCAGCTCGAAGAGGTATTTCACAGATACGCAGTATTTT. Full variable domain (outside the CDR3, taken from reference TRBV11-2 and TRBJ2-3): EAGVAQSPRYKIIEKRQSVAFWCNPISGHATLYWYQQILGQGPKLLIQFQNNGVVDDSQLPKDRFSAERLKGVDSTLKIQPAKLEDSAVYLCASSSKRYFTDTQYFGPGTRLTVL.

The V and J genes are TRBV2 and TRBJ2-3; D unresolved. The germline V and J ends were trimmed by 6 bases and 5 bases, with 21 bases remaining between them. Germline V CDR1 and CDR2: SNHLY, FYNNEI. This CDR3 has 16 residues. The CDR3 DNA reads as TGTGCCAGCAGGCTTTCGACCGCCAATCCAGGAGATACGCAGTATTTT. Translated: CASRLSTANPGDTQYF. The full variable domain, in which reference TRBV2 and TRBJ2-3 provide the parts outside the CDR3, is EPEVTQTPSHQVTQMGQEVILRCVPISNHLYFYWYRQILGQKVEFLVSFYNNEISEKSEIFDDQFSVERPDGSNFTLKIRSTKLEDSAMYFCASRLSTANPGDTQYFGPGTRLTVL.

This chain joins TRBV6-2 or TRBV6-3 and TRBJ2-7; D ambiguous. Germline V gives CDR1 MNHEY, CDR2 SVGEGT. The CDR3 spans 11 residues. The V gene lost 4 bases and the J gene lost 3 bases, with 4 bases spanning the gap. CDR3 protein: CASSSDYEQYF. The CDR3 DNA follows: TGTGCCAGCAGTTCAGACTACGAGCAGTACTTC.

The genes are TRBV5-8 and TRBJ2-3, with a tentative D call TRBD2 (6 bases). V shed 2 bases and J shed 4 bases, with 8 bases lying between them. Germline V gene sequence: CDR1 SGHTS, CDR2 YDEGEE. CDR3 length: 13 residues. The CDR3 sequence is CASSFRDSDTQYF. CDR3 in DNA: TGTGCCAGCAGCTTTCGGGACTCAGATACGCAGTATTTT.

This clonotype was counted only a few times. J is TRBJ2-1 and V is TRBV7-6; TRBD2 matches 10 bases. Losses at the gene ends were 4 bases for V and 9 bases for J; bases not matched to a gene: 9. Per the germline V gene, CDR1 is SGHVS and CDR2 is FNYEAQ. The CDR3 is 15 amino acids. The CDR3 DNA reads TGTGCCAGCAGCTCCGGAAGCGGGGGGGAGGGTGAGCAGTTCTTC. Its protein is CASSSGSGGEGEQFF.

This clonotype has only a few counts. The chain employs TRBV9 and TRBJ2-3; 10 bases match TRBD1. J was trimmed by 3 bases and V by 1 base; bases with no gene match: 5. The CDR3 is 16 amino acids. The germline CDR1 and CDR2 sequences are SGDLS and YYNGEE. CDR3 sequence (DNA): TGTGCCAGCAGCGTACGGGGGGGACAGGGGACAGATACGCAGTATTTT. This codes for CASSVRGGQGTDTQYF.

The chain uses TRBV6-1 and TRBJ1-1; D remains ambiguous. The CDR3 has 13 amino acids. Trimming pared 5 bases from V and 1 base from J, leaving 8 bases between. CDR1 MNHNS and CDR2 SASEGT come from the germline V gene. This CDR3 is CASSNTANTEAFF. In DNA form, the CDR3 reads TGTGCCAGCAGTAATACGGCGAACACTGAAGCTTTCTTT.

The chain couples TRBV12-3 or TRBV12-4 to TRBJ2-3, with 10 bases matching TRBD1. This CDR3 spans 16 amino acids. With 6 bases clipped from V and 6 bases from J, the junction kept 12 bases outside the gene matches. CDR3 DNA: TGTGCCAGCAGCTTGGGGGGGACAGGGGTTCCCGATACGCAGTATTTT. Its protein product is CASSLGGTGVPDTQYF.

This clonotype was seen at least ten times. The V call is TRBV6-1, the J call TRBJ2-5; 7 bases fit TRBD2. The V gene's germline CDR1 is MNHNS and CDR2 SASEGT. The CDR3 covers 15 residues. V was clipped by 8 bases and J by 0 bases; unmatched bases: 9. Here the CDR3 DNA reads TGTGCCAGCGCGTCGGGGGGTCCCTACCAAGAGACCCAGTACTTC. It specifies CASASGGPYQETQYF.

This chain uses TRBV7-9 with TRBJ1-3; 8 bases are a match to TRBD1. V lost 5 bases and J lost 2; bases outside the gene matches: 17. Germline CDR1 and CDR2: SEHNR and FQNEAQ (reference sequence). This CDR3 contains 19 residues. DNA for the CDR3: TGTGCCAGCAGCACGGGACAGGCGGCCCTCCTGGGGACTGGAAACACCATATATTTT. This gives the protein CASSTGQAALLGTGNTIYF.

The table lists this clonotype with a few counts. This chain links TRBV20-1 with TRBJ2-6, with D perhaps TRBD1 (6 bases). CDR1 is DFQATT, CDR2 SNEGSKA, per germline (reference sequence). This CDR3 is 16 amino acids long. The germline V and J ends were trimmed by 3 bases and 5 bases, with 17 bases remaining between them. DNA for the CDR3: TGCAGTGCTAGTGACAGGATTTCTCCCAGGGCCAACGTCCTGACTTTC. Translating it yields CSASDRISPRANVLTF.

This clonotype was observed many times. J is TRBJ2-3 and V is TRBV6-5; 8 bases line up with TRBD2. CDR1 and CDR2 (germline): MNHEY, SVGAGI. This CDR3 comprises 16 residues. V was clipped by 8 bases and J by 3 bases; unmatched bases: 13. The CDR3 DNA reads TGTGCCAGCGGATCTCTAGCCGGGAGGGGTACAGATACGCAGTATTTT. Translated, it gives CASGSLAGRGTDTQYF.